This T cell receptor (beta chain) is from a study of blood T cell repertoires in COVID-19. The ends were cut back, 4 bases at V and 4 bases at J, with 13 bases in the middle. CDR1 is MGHDK and CDR2 is SYGVNS in the germline V gene. This CDR3 is built from 14 residues. Profiling relied on immunoSEQ multiplex PCR, and the TCRdb table lists in-frame clones only, not all of them. This table holds approximately 300,000 clones, 85% to 90% found once. This TCR came from a woman in her fifties or sixties with COVID-19, enrolled during active disease. What was sequenced was peripheral blood. The chain combines TRBV25-1 with TRBJ1-2, with D possibly being TRBD1 (6 bases). The CDR3: CASSGGTPVYGYTF. The CDR3 DNA reads as TGTGCCAGCAGTGGGGGGACACCCGTCTATGGCTACACCTTC.